This T cell receptor (beta chain) was captured in a study of blood T cell repertoires in COVID-19. Background on the study: There were acute and convalescent COVID-19 samples, and they came from the United States, Italy and Spain. Sample material is recorded as cDNA or gDNA derived from T cells, B-cell-depleted T cells, or PBMCs.

In the authors' methods: Amplification of reference gene primers was used by the study to estimate nucleated cell counts. Only in-frame clones appear in the TCRdb table, and some are missing; sequencing was by immunoSEQ multiplex PCR. That table furnishes V, J and clone size, whereas the DNA furnished D and trimming. The sample comprises around 270,000 clones, 80% to 85% of which are singletons, and 15% to 19% rests with the top ten. Patients at the Seattle site were enrolled during active infection and followed longitudinally. Germline V gene lookup returns CDR1 SGHDN and CDR2 FVKESK. Unmatched junction bases numbered 4, after V lost 1 base and J lost 2 bases. This CDR3 is 15 amino acids long.

The rearrangement uses TRBV14 and TRBJ2-5, with 7 bases matching TRBD2. Sequencing was performed on peripheral blood. The source of this sequence is a person aged 65 to 85 with COVID-19, enrolled during active disease. CDR3 coding DNA: TGTGCCAGCAGCCAAGCCGGGGGGAGGCAAGAGACCCAGTACTTC. It translates to CASSQAGGRQETQYF.